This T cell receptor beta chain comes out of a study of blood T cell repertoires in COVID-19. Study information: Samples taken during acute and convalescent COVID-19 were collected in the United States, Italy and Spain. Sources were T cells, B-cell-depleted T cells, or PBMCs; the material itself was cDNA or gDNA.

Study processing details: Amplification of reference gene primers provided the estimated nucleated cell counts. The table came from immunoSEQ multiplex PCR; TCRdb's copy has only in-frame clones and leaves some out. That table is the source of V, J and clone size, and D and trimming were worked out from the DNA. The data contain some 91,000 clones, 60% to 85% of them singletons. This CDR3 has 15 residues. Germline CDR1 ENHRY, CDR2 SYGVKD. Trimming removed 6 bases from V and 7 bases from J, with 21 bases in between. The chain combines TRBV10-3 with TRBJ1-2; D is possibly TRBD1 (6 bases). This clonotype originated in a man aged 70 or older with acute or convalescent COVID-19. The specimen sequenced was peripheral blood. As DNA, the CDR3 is TGTGCCATCAGCGAGGGGGGCGAAACTTGGCGTGGCTACACCTTC. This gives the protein CAISEGGETWRGYTF.